A selection of T cell receptor beta chains follows, all from one sample in a study of cytomegalovirus exposure and HLA in healthy donors. Measured with immunoSEQ multiplex PCR; TCRdb has only the in-frame clones, and not every one. The table shows 150,000 to 200,000 clones, with 75% to 80% occurring only once. Input material: PBMCs. These receptors originate from a man aged 45-65 years in good health and CMV-seropositive. CDR3s include the opening cysteine and the closing phenylalanine or tryptophan. D genes are given only for firm matches. Only part of the rows carry a size: once, few, many, or a class if the clone is expanded.

j_gene | v_gene | d_gene | abundance | CDR3aa | CDR3nt
TRBJ2-5 | TRBV15 | TRBD2 | . | CATTASGHLQETQYF | TGTGCCACCACCGCTAGCGGGCATTTACAAGAGACCCAGTACTTC
TRBJ1-5 | TRBV7-9 | . | . | CASSLGATNQPQHF | TGTGCCAGCAGCTTAGGGGCCACCAATCAGCCCCAGCATTTT
TRBJ2-5 | TRBV11-3 | . | . | CASSLGSGIQETQYF | TGTGCCAGCAGCTTAGGGTCAGGGATACAAGAGACCCAGTACTTC
TRBJ1-1 | TRBV6-4 | . | . | CASSQNSNTEAFF | TGTGCCAGCAGTCAGAACAGTAACACTGAAGCTTTCTTT
TRBJ1-5 | TRBV7-2 | . | few | CASSSQGLNNQPQHF | TGTGCCAGCAGCTCTCAAGGACTAAACAATCAGCCCCAGCATTTT
TRBJ1-1 | TRBV10-3 | . | . | CAISNRAGGTEAFF | TGTGCCATCAGTAACAGGGCGGGGGGCACTGAAGCTTTCTTT
TRBJ2-3 | TRBV5-1 | TRBD2 | . | CASSLVGGAGLEVSAQYF | TGCGCCAGCAGCTTGGTGGGAGGGGCCGGATTGGAGGTCTCGGCGCAGTATTTT
TRBJ1-2 | TRBV6-5 | TRBD1 | . | CASSTETGNYGYTF | TGTGCCAGCAGTACCGAGACAGGGAACTATGGCTACACCTTC
TRBJ2-5 | TRBV29-1 | . | . | CSVEGGGENQETQYF | TGCAGCGTTGAAGGGGGCGGGGAGAACCAAGAGACCCAGTACTTC
TRBJ2-1 | TRBV2 | TRBD2 | few | CASTPAASGGGEQFF | TGTGCCAGCACCCCCGCGGCTAGCGGGGGGGGTGAGCAGTTCTTC
TRBJ1-6 | TRBV28 | TRBD1 | . | CASSSPQGFSNSPLHF | TGTGCCAGCAGTTCCCCACAGGGGTTTTCTAATTCACCCCTCCACTTT
TRBJ1-2 | TRBV19 | . | once | CASSIGRGDYGYTF | TGTGCCAGTAGTATAGGGAGGGGCGACTATGGCTACACCTTC
TRBJ2-2 | TRBV5-1 | . | . | CASSPLAVNTGELFF | TGCGCCAGCAGCCCTTTGGCGGTCAACACCGGGGAGCTGTTTTTT
TRBJ1-4 | TRBV5-5 | TRBD1 | few | CASRPGTANEKLFF | TGTGCCAGCAGGCCCGGGACAGCTAATGAAAAACTGTTTTTT
TRBJ2-1 | TRBV9 | . | . | CASSVGGEQFF | TGTGCCAGCAGCGTAGGCGGTGAGCAGTTCTTC
TRBJ2-7 | TRBV18 | TRBD2 | few | CASSSRGDEQYF | TGTGCCAGCTCATCCCGGGGGGACGAGCAGTACTTC
TRBJ2-1 | TRBV14 | . | . | CASSQYWEQFF | TGTGCCAGCAGCCAGTACTGGGAGCAGTTCTTC
TRBJ1-1 | TRBV28 | . | . | CAGRAGGEAFF | TGTGCCGGCCGGGCGGGGGGTGAAGCTTTCTTT
TRBJ2-5 | TRBV30 | . | . | CALEMFWTSHF | TGTGCCCTGGAGATGTTCTGGACATCACACTTC
TRBJ2-7 | TRBV7-3 | . | . | CASSLSGPLLEEQYF | TGTGCCAGCAGCTTATCAGGGCCCCTCCTGGAAGAGCAGTACTTC
TRBJ2-2 | TRBV5-1 | . | few | CASSLEGVLGAGELFF | TGCGCCAGCAGCTTGGAGGGGGTCTTAGGGGCCGGGGAGCTGTTTTTT
TRBJ2-5 | TRBV4-3 | . | . | CASSQEFAGALETQYF | TGCGCCAGCAGCCAAGAGTTCGCGGGGGCTTTGGAGACCCAGTACTTC
TRBJ1-2 | TRBV9 | . | . | CASSLNRDDYGYTF | TGTGCCAGCAGCCTCAACAGGGACGACTATGGCTACACCTTC
TRBJ1-1 | TRBV5-5 | TRBD1 | . | CASSGDRTGVATEAFF | TGTGCCAGCAGCGGGGACCGAACAGGGGTCGCGACTGAAGCTTTCTTT
TRBJ2-3 | TRBV27 | TRBD2 | . | CASSLTGLAGEKYF | TGTGCCAGCAGTTTAACGGGACTAGCGGGGGAGAAGTATTTT
TRBJ2-3 | TRBV15 | . | . | CATSGRTEAGSLTDTQYF | TGTGCCACCAGCGGGAGGACAGAAGCGGGGTCCCTCACAGATACGCAGTATTTT
TRBJ2-3 | TRBV11-2 | TRBD2 | few | CASSLAGEGTDTQYF | TGTGCCAGCAGCCTTGCGGGGGAGGGGACAGATACGCAGTATTTT
TRBJ2-2 | TRBV11-3 | TRBD1 | . | CASSLVGQGNTGELFF | TGTGCCAGCAGCTTAGTGGGACAGGGGAACACCGGGGAGCTGTTTTTT
TRBJ2-1 | TRBV7-8 | TRBD1 | . | CASSDGTAYNEQFF | TGTGCCAGCAGTGACGGGACAGCCTACAATGAGCAGTTCTTC
TRBJ2-7 | TRBV13 | . | . | CASSSLVWAGENSYEQYF | TGTGCCAGCAGCTCCCTGGTCTGGGCAGGGGAAAACTCCTACGAGCAGTACTTC
TRBJ2-3 | TRBV7-9 | TRBD2 | . | CAGHRLAATDTQYF | TGTGCCGGCCACAGACTAGCGGCGACAGATACGCAGTATTTT
TRBJ1-3 | TRBV15 | TRBD1 | once | CATSEPGQGTSGNTIYF | TGTGCCACCAGCGAGCCGGGACAGGGGACCTCTGGAAACACCATATATTTT
TRBJ2-2 | TRBV9 | TRBD2 | once | CASNQFGGGGKGELFF | TGTGCCAGCAACCAATTCGGCGGGGGGGGAAAAGGGGAGCTGTTTTTT
TRBJ2-4 | TRBV2 | TRBD1 | once | CASSTKRTGVVIQYF | TGTGCCAGCAGTACAAAGCGGACAGGGGTCGTCATTCAGTACTTC
TRBJ2-1 | TRBV5-4 | TRBD1 | . | CASSLGRPGQGSGEQFF | TGTGCCAGCAGCTTAGGCCGACCGGGACAGGGTTCAGGTGAGCAGTTCTTC
TRBJ1-6 | TRBV19 | TRBD1 | . | CASSVTGGLNSPLHF | TGTGCCAGTAGTGTAACAGGGGGCTTAAATTCACCCCTCCACTTT
TRBJ2-2 | TRBV11-2 | TRBD1 | . | CASSSTGNKAGELFF | TGTGCCAGCAGCTCGACAGGGAATAAGGCAGGGGAGCTGTTTTTT
TRBJ1-2 | TRBV18 | . | . | CASSPMSGERAYGYTF | TGTGCCAGCTCACCAATGTCAGGGGAAAGGGCCTATGGCTACACCTTC
TRBJ2-1 | TRBV11-1 | TRBD2 | . | CASSLVRRRGGREEQFF | TGTGCCAGCAGCTTAGTTAGACGGCGGGGGGGCCGGGAGGAGCAGTTCTTC
TRBJ1-1 | TRBV18 | . | . | CASLGQMNTEAFF | TGTGCCAGCCTTGGACAGATGAACACTGAAGCTTTCTTT
TRBJ1-2 | TRBV27 | . | . | CASSLSYRDSRGYTF | TGTGCCAGCAGTTTATCTTACCGGGACTCTAGGGGCTACACCTTC
TRBJ1-2 | TRBV28 | TRBD1 | . | CASRLSPGQGARGYTF | TGTGCCAGCAGATTAAGCCCGGGACAGGGGGCACGAGGCTACACCTTC
TRBJ1-6 | TRBV7-3 | . | . | CASSSEANSPLHF | TGTGCCAGCAGCTCAGAGGCGAATTCACCCCTCCACTTT
TRBJ1-2 | TRBV28 | . | few | CASSPPMQGYGYTF | TGTGCCAGCAGCCCGCCAATGCAGGGCTATGGCTACACCTTC
TRBJ2-5 | TRBV27 | . | . | CASSLSRAQETQYF | TGTGCCAGCAGTTTATCGAGAGCCCAAGAGACCCAGTACTTC
TRBJ2-1 | TRBV4-1 | . | . | CASSQARIAVYNEQFF | TGCGCCAGCAGCCAAGCTCGGATAGCGGTATACAATGAGCAGTTCTTC
TRBJ1-1 | TRBV28 | . | once | CASRTLKTEAFF | TGTGCCAGCAGGACATTGAAGACTGAAGCTTTCTTT
TRBJ1-2 | TRBV9 | TRBD1 | . | CASSGLPGQGTSGYTF | TGTGCCAGCAGCGGCCTCCCAGGACAGGGTACGAGCGGCTACACCTTC
TRBJ2-1 | TRBV6-4 | TRBD2 | . | CASSPGGVDEQFF | TGTGCCAGCAGTCCCGGGGGGGTGGATGAGCAGTTCTTC
TRBJ1-1 | TRBV10-3 | TRBD1 | . | CAIRGTGGATEAFF | TGTGCCATCAGAGGGACAGGGGGCGCGACTGAAGCTTTCTTT
TRBJ1-6 | TRBV7-8 | TRBD1 | . | CASSLLDRAINSPLHF | TGTGCCAGCAGCCTACTGGACAGGGCCATCAATTCACCCCTCCACTTT
TRBJ2-1 | TRBV5-1 | TRBD2 | . | CASSPMTSGDYNEQFF | TGCGCCAGCAGCCCCATGACTAGCGGGGATTACAATGAGCAGTTCTTC
TRBJ1-2 | TRBV27 | . | . | CASSSYSPSGGYTF | TGTGCCAGCAGTTCATACAGTCCCTCGGGGGGCTACACCTTC
TRBJ1-2 | TRBV7-9 | TRBD1 | once | CASSLGQARSYGYTF | TGTGCCAGCAGCTTGGGACAGGCCCGATCGTATGGCTACACCTTC
TRBJ2-7 | TRBV11-2 | TRBD2 | . | CASSLRPSGGPLYEQYF | TGTGCCAGCAGCTTACGCCCCAGCGGGGGGCCCCTCTACGAGCAGTACTTC